The 2 T cell receptor beta chains reported below all come from one sample, sequenced in a study of cytomegalovirus exposure and HLA in healthy donors. The study ran its PCR with 60 Vbeta and 13 Jbeta primers. The assay was immunoSEQ multiplex PCR, and TCRdb's table has in-frame clones only and misses some. There are some 150,000 clones in the sample; 70% occur only once, and approximately 1.8% lies in the top ten. Material: PBMCs. The receptors were sampled from a woman aged 30 to 39 in good health and CMV-seronegative.

The rearrangement uses TRBV23-1 and TRBJ1-1; D may be TRBD1 (6 bases). TRBV23-1 is an ORF for which the function is uncertain. V lost 2 bases, J lost 0 bases, and 10 bases lay in between. The CDR3 has 15 amino acids. The CDR3 here is CASSQRGAVNTEAFF. CDR3 coding DNA: TGCGCCAGCAGTCAACGGGGGGCTGTGAACACTGAAGCTTTCTTT.

The chain carries TRBV20-1 and TRBJ1-1; TRBD1 might be the D (5 bases). Trimming cost V 3 bases and J 9 bases, with 11 bases left between them. Germline V gene lookup returns CDR1 DFQATT and CDR2 SNEGSKA (reference sequence). This CDR3 contains 11 residues. The CDR3 sequence is CSASYQGKAFF. CDR3 sequence (DNA): TGCAGTGCTAGTTATCAGGGTAAAGCTTTCTTT.